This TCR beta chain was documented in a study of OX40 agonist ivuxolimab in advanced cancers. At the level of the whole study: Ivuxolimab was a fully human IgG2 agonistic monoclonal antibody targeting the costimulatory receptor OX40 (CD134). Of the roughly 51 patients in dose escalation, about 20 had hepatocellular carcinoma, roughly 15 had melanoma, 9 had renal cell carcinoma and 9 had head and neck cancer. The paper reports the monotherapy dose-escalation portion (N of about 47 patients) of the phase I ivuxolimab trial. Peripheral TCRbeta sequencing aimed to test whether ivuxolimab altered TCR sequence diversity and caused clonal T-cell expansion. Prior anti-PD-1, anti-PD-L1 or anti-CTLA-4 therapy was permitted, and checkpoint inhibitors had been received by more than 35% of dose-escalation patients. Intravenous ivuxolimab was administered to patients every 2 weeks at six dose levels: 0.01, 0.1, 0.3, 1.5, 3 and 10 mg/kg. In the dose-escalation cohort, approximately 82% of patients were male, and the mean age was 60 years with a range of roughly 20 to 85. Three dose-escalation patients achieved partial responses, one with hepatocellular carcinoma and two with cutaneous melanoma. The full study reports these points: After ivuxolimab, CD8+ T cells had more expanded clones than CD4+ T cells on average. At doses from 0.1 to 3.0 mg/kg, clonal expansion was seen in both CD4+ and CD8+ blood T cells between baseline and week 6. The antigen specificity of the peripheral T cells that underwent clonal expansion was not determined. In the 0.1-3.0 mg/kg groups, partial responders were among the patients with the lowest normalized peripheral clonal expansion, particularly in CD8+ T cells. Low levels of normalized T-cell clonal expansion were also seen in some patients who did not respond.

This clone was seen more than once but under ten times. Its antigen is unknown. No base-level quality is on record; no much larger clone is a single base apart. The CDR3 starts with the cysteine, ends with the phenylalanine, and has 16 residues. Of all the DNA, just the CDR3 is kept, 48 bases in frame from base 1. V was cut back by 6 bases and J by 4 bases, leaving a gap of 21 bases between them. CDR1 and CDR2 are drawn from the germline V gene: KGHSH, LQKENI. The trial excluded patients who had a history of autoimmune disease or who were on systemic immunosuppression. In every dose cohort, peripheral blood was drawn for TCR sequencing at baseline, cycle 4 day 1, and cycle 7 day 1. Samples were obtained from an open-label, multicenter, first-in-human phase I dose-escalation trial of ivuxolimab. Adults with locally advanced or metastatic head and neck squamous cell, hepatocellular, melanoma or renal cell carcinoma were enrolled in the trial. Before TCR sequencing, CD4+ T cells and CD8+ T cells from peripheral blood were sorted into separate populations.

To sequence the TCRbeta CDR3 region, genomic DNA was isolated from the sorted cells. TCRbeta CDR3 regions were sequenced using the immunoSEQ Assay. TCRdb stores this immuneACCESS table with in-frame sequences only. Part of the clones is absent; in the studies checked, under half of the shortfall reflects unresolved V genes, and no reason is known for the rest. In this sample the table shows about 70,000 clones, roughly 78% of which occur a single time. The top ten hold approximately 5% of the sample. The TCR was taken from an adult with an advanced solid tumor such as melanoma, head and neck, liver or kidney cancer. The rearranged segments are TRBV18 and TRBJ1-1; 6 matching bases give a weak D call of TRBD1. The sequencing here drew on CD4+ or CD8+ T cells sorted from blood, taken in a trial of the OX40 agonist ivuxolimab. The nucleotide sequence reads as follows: TGTGCCAGCTCGCAAGCAGGTGGCCAGGGGATCACTGAAGCTTTCTTT. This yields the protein CASSQAGGQGITEAFF.